Listed below are T cell receptor beta chains from one sample, sequenced in a study of early T cells in non-severe SARS-CoV-2 infection. TCRdb processed the 5' RACE reads anew with MiXCR; each CDR3 protein has one entry. The sample holds over 80,000 distinct CDR3 sequences, more than 13% seen once. Sequencing was done on a sample of whole blood. These receptors were obtained from an adult who was a healthcare worker with PCR-confirmed SARS-CoV-2 infection or an uninfected control (not recorded which). CDR3s include the opening cysteine and the closing phenylalanine or tryptophan. Each record gives: clone size, V gene, J gene, D gene, CDR3 DNA, CDR3 protein. The D gene is left open where the match is weak. Size is omitted from some rows. Given values are once, few, many or a class for expanded clones.

many	TRBV12-3/TRBV12-4	TRBJ2-3	NA	TGTGCCAGCAGGGGGCGCACAGATACGCAGTATTTT	CASRGRTDTQYF
many	TRBV5-1	TRBJ2-5	NA	TGCGCCAGCAGCTTGCCACAGCAAGAGACCCAGTACTTC	CASSLPQQETQYF
NA	TRBV9	TRBJ2-3	NA	TGTGCCAGCAGCGTAGGCAGCGGGACAGATACGCAGTATTTT	CASSVGSGTDTQYF
many	TRBV5-5	TRBJ1-5	NA	TGTGCCAGCAGCTTGATACAGGATCAGCCCCAGCATTTT	CASSLIQDQPQHF
NA	TRBV7-8	TRBJ1-1	NA	TGTGCCAGCACCCTTAGGCAGAACACTGAAGCTTTCTTT	CASTLRQNTEAFF
many	TRBV27	TRBJ2-2	NA	TGTGCCAGCAGGGTAGGATACACCGGGGAGCTGTTTTTT	CASRVGYTGELFF
few	TRBV7-2	TRBJ1-4	NA	TGTGCCAGCAGCTTGCAGCCCAGTGAAAAACTGTTTTTT	CASSLQPSEKLFF
many	TRBV11-1	TRBJ1-5	NA	TGTGCCAGCAGCCCGGACGGCCAACAGCCCCAGCATTTT	CASSPDGQQPQHF
NA	TRBV7-2	TRBJ2-7	NA	TGTGTCAGCAGCTTAAAGGCAGATTCTTTTTCCTACGAGCAGTACTTC	CVSSLKADSFSYEQYF
NA	TRBV18	TRBJ1-6	NA	TGTGCCAGCTCACCCCAGCAGGGCGCGAATTCACCCCTCCACTTT	CASSPQQGANSPLHF
few	TRBV15	TRBJ2-1	TRBD1	TGTGCCACCAGCAGATACGGGACAGGGTTCATATATGAGCAGTTCTTC	CATSRYGTGFIYEQFF
NA	TRBV12-3/TRBV12-4	TRBJ1-3	NA	TGTGCCAGCGGAAGGGGCTCTGGAAACACCATATATTTT	CASGRGSGNTIYF
few	TRBV9	TRBJ1-5	TRBD1	TGTGCCAGCAGCTTCGGACAGGGGCCTAATCAGCCCCAGCATTTT	CASSFGQGPNQPQHF
few	TRBV5-4	TRBJ2-3	TRBD1	TGTGCCAGCAGCTTAACGAGGGGGCCGGGGAAAGATACGCAGTATTTT	CASSLTRGPGKDTQYF
few	TRBV20-1	TRBJ1-2	NA	TGCAGTGCCAAGAGCGGGCAGAACTATGGCTACACCTTC	CSAKSGQNYGYTF
few	TRBV6-6	TRBJ2-1	TRBD2	TGTGCCAGCAGGTCTAGCGGGGGGCCCTCCAATGAGCAGTTCTTC	CASRSSGGPSNEQFF
NA	TRBV20-1	TRBJ2-3	NA	TGCAGTGCTCCCACCTCCGGGTGGGATACGCAGTATTTT	CSAPTSGWDTQYF
few	TRBV2	TRBJ2-1	NA	TGTGCCAGCAGTGACGGCTGGACGCATGAGCAGTTCTTC	CASSDGWTHEQFF
many	TRBV7-9	TRBJ2-1	TRBD1	TGTGCCAGCAGCTTCGAAACAGGGGGTCGGTTCTTC	CASSFETGGRFF
few	TRBV5-1	TRBJ1-3	NA	TGCGCCAGCAGCTTGGAGTACTCTGGAAACACCATATATTTT	CASSLEYSGNTIYF
NA	TRBV29-1	TRBJ2-7	TRBD1	TGCAGCGTTGCATTGCGGACAGGGAGTCACGAGCAGTACTTC	CSVALRTGSHEQYF
NA	TRBV7-2	TRBJ2-5	NA	TGTGCCAGCAGCCCTCCGGGCCAAGAGACCCAGTACTTC	CASSPPGQETQYF
many	TRBV7-6	TRBJ1-1	NA	TGTGCCAGCAGCTTAGCCCGGGGGGACACTGAAGCTTTCTTT	CASSLARGDTEAFF
NA	TRBV7-2	TRBJ1-6	NA	TGTGCCAGCAGCTTAATGGGCAGGGGTTCCAATTCACCCCTCCACTTT	CASSLMGRGSNSPLHF
few	TRBV7-6	TRBJ1-4	NA	TGTGCCAGCTGCCCAGACGAGGGAACTAATGAAAAACTGTTTTTT	CASCPDEGTNEKLFF
NA	TRBV6-5	TRBJ1-4	NA	TGTGCCACCCAGGCTCGAACAGGGTTACGGGAAAAACTGTTTTTT	CATQARTGLREKLFF
many	TRBV6-2/TRBV6-3	TRBJ2-7	NA	TGTGCCAGCAGTGGTCGGACAGAGTCCTACGAGCAGTGCTTC	CASSGRTESYEQCF
few	TRBV7-9	TRBJ2-7	NA	TGTGCCAGCAGTCGCTCCCACGGGGCCCAGACCTACGAGCAGTACTTC	CASSRSHGAQTYEQYF
few	TRBV7-8	TRBJ1-1	NA	TGTGCCAGCACCCCAGGCGGGGTTCCGAACACTGAAGCTTTCTTT	CASTPGGVPNTEAFF
few	TRBV6-1	TRBJ2-7	NA	TGTGCCAGCAGTGAAGTTCCCCCTGTAAGGACCGATCGCTCCCCCGTGCAGTACTTC	CASSEVPPVRTDRSPVQYF
few	TRBV7-8	TRBJ2-1	NA	TGTGCCAGCAGCTTAATGGGCAATGAGCAGTTCTTC	CASSLMGNEQFF
few	TRBV3-1	TRBJ1-1	NA	TGTGCCAGCAGCTCCTCCACAGAAGCTTTCTTT	CASSSSTEAFF
many	TRBV7-2	TRBJ2-1	NA	TGTGCCAGCACTTGGGGGGCTAACCCTTACAATGAGCAGTTCTTC	CASTWGANPYNEQFF
NA	TRBV5-1	TRBJ2-1	TRBD1	TGCGCCAGCAGCTTGGCGGGGGACAGGGTTGGCAATGAGCAGTTCTTC	CASSLAGDRVGNEQFF
NA	TRBV29-1	TRBJ2-1	NA	TGCAGCGTTGAAACCTACAATGAGCAGTTCTTC	CSVETYNEQFF
NA	TRBV12-3/TRBV12-4	TRBJ1-3	TRBD1	TGTGCCAGCAGTTTGACAGGGGGCTCTATCTCTGGAAACACCATATATTTT	CASSLTGGSISGNTIYF
NA	TRBV5-1	TRBJ2-5	NA	TGCGCCAGCAGCTTGGAAGCTGCACAAGAGACCCAGTACTTC	CASSLEAAQETQYF
NA	TRBV7-9	TRBJ2-7	NA	TGTGCCAGCAGTTACTTGGCCGCCTACGAGCAGTACTTC	CASSYLAAYEQYF
NA	TRBV29-1	TRBJ2-5	TRBD2	TGCAGCGTCCCCCGGGGGGATCGTGAGACCCAGTACTTC	CSVPRGDRETQYF
NA	TRBV20-1	TRBJ2-3	NA	TGCAGTGCTAGCACAGCGGAGGATACGCAGTATTTT	CSASTAEDTQYF
few	TRBV29-1	TRBJ2-7	NA	TGCGCCGGGACAAACTCCTACGAGCAGTACTTC	CAGTNSYEQYF
NA	TRBV2	TRBJ2-1	NA	TGTGCCAGCAGTGATTCTGGACCCCGGAATAGGAATGAGCAGTTCTTC	CASSDSGPRNRNEQFF
few	TRBV18	TRBJ1-2	NA	TGTGCCAGCTCACCCCGACAGGACTATGGCTACACCTTC	CASSPRQDYGYTF
many	TRBV5-1	TRBJ2-4	TRBD1	TGCGCCAGCAGCTTGAAAGGACAGGGGGCTAACGGCAAAAACATTCAGTACTTC	CASSLKGQGANGKNIQYF
few	TRBV6-6	TRBJ1-1	NA	TGTGCCAGCAGCTGGGCGTATCACAGGAAGAACACTGAAGCTTTCTTT	CASSWAYHRKNTEAFF
few	TRBV12-3/TRBV12-4	TRBJ1-5	NA	TGTGCCAGCAGCTGGACTCAAAATCAGCCCCAGCATTTT	CASSWTQNQPQHF
few	TRBV7-8	TRBJ2-7	NA	TGTGCCAGCAGCCTGCTGGCCGGGAAGGGGGTCGACGAGCAGTACTTC	CASSLLAGKGVDEQYF
few	TRBV20-1	TRBJ1-1	NA	TGCAGTGCTGGTGCAGGGGATCGTTACACTGAAGCTTTCTTT	CSAGAGDRYTEAFF
many	TRBV7-2	TRBJ1-3	NA	TGTGCCAGCAGCTTAGGGGGTGTTGGAAACACCATATATTTT	CASSLGGVGNTIYF
once	TRBV4-2	TRBJ1-1	NA	TGTGCCAGCAGCCAACGTTGGGGTGACACTGAAGCTTTCTTT	CASSQRWGDTEAFF
NA	TRBV11-1	TRBJ1-2	NA	TGTGCCAGCAGCCCCACGGGCCTTGCGTTTGGCTACACCTTC	CASSPTGLAFGYTF
many	TRBV19	TRBJ2-2	NA	TGTGCCAGTAGTTCCCTGGGGCGGACGAACACCGGGGAGCTGTTTTTT	CASSSLGRTNTGELFF